Each of the 8 T cell receptor beta chains below was sequenced from the same sample in a study of T cell responses to AZD1222 COVID-19 vaccine. Generated by immunoSEQ multiplex PCR, the TCRdb table keeps only in-frame clones and is missing some. The data contain about 120,000 clones, over 75% of them singletons. The sample here was peripheral blood, taken on day 0 of AZD1222 vaccination. Every receptor here comes from an adult in good health.

V is TRBV4-1 and J is TRBJ2-1, with TRBD2 matching 8 bases. The J segment lost 5 bases and the V segment lost 0 bases, leaving 9 bases of the junction unmatched. Germline V gives CDR1 MGHRA, CDR2 YSYEKL. This CDR3 spans 17 amino acids. In nucleotides, the CDR3 is TGCGCCAGCAGCCAAGATCGGGCCAGGACTAGCAACAATGAGCAGTTCTTC. Encoded protein: CASSQDRARTSNNEQFF.

The genes are TRBV29-1 and TRBJ2-1; 11 positions agree with TRBD2. The CDR3 covers 13 residues. Germline-derived CDR1 and CDR2 are SQVTM and ANQGSEA. V lost 6 bases, J lost 9 bases, and 7 bases stayed unmatched. The CDR3 DNA reads TGCAGCGTCCTTAGCGGGAGGGCCGCTGAGCAGTTCTTC. Amino acids: CSVLSGRAAEQFF.

V usage is TRBV5-6 and J usage is TRBJ2-5; TRBD1 might be the D (6 bases). Trimming left V 3 bases short and J 5 bases short, with 17 bases between. CDR1 is SGHDT, CDR2 YYEEEE, per germline. This CDR3 spans 15 amino acids. This CDR3 is CASSSRDKGRETQYF. The CDR3 DNA reads as TGTGCCAGCAGCTCCCGGGACAAAGGGCGGGAGACCCAGTACTTC.

V and J are TRBV2 and TRBJ2-5; D is perhaps TRBD1 (5 bases). The CDR3 length is 14 residues. Germline CDR1 reads SNHLY; CDR2 reads FYNNEI. The V end lost 5 bases, the J end lost 1 base, and 11 bases lay between the germline ends. The CDR3 sequence: CASSPTALQETQYF. In nucleotides, the CDR3 is TGTGCCAGCAGTCCGACAGCGCTCCAAGAGACCCAGTACTTC. Full variable domain (rest looked up from reference TRBV2 and TRBJ2-5): EPEVTQTPSHQVTQMGQEVILRCVPISNHLYFYWYRQILGQKVEFLVSFYNNEISEKSEIFDDQFSVERPDGSNFTLKIRSTKLEDSAMYFCASSPTALQETQYFGPGTRLLVL.

This chain links TRBV14 with TRBJ1-2; D ambiguous. The germline gives CDR1 SGHDN, CDR2 FVKESK. The CDR3 spans 14 residues. Trimming removed 0 bases from V and 0 bases from J, with 5 bases in between. In DNA form, the CDR3 reads TGTGCCAGCAGCCAAGATGACACTAACTATGGCTACACCTTC. Protein sequence: CASSQDDTNYGYTF.

This sequence joins TRBV5-1 and TRBJ1-6, with D tentatively TRBD1 (6 bases). The CDR3 contains 14 residues. Germline lookup yields CDR1 SGHRS and CDR2 YFSETQ. With 0 bases removed from V and 10 bases from J, the gap between germline ends came to 11 bases. The CDR3 sequence: CASSLGARGSPLHF. CDR3 DNA: TGCGCCAGCAGCTTGGGGGCCAGGGGCTCACCCCTCCACTTT.

V and J are TRBV9 and TRBJ1-6; the D gene is possibly TRBD1 (5 bases). The germline V gene has CDR1 SGDLS and CDR2 YYNGEE. The V end lost 4 bases, the J end lost 9 bases, and 11 bases lay between the germline ends. CDR3 length: 13 amino acids. In nucleotides, the CDR3 is TGTGCCAGCAGCCCCCGGGACCTTTCACCCCTCCACTTT. It is translated as CASSPRDLSPLHF.

This chain uses TRBV2 with TRBJ1-6; D is unresolved. This CDR3 comprises 12 residues. CDR1 is SNHLY, CDR2 FYNNEI, per germline. V lost 6 bases and J lost 5, with 5 bases in between. CDR3: CASRQNNSPLHF. CDR3 nucleotide sequence: TGTGCCAGCAGGCAGAATAATTCACCCCTCCACTTT.